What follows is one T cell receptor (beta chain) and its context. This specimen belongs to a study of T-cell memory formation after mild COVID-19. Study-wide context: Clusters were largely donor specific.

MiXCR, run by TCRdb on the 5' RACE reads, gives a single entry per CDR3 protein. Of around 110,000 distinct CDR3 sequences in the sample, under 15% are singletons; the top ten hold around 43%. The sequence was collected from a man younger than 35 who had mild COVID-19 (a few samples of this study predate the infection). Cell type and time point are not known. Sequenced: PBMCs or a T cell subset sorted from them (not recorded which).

CDR3 residues: CASSLSRGPSSYNEQFF. DNA for the CDR3: TGTGCCAGCAGCCTCTCCCGGGGGCCCTCTTCCTACAATGAGCAGTTCTTC. This rearrangement joins TRBV7-3 to TRBJ2-1, with D perhaps assigned TRBD1 or TRBD2 (6 bases each). V lost 5 bases, J lost 1 base, and 18 bases lay in between. The CDR3 is made up of 17 amino acids. CDR1 is SGHTA, CDR2 FQGTGA, per germline.